This entry lists 3 T cell receptor beta chains sequenced from one sample in a study of OX40 agonist ivuxolimab in advanced cancers. Receptor amplification or capture employed the immunoSEQ multiplex PCR assay. TCRdb limited this immuneACCESS table to in-frame rearrangements with V and J called. A share of clones is missing; checked studies link under half to unresolved V genes, and the rest is unexplained. This sample lists 70,000 or so clones; about 89% were detected once. Approximately 0.72% of the sample rests with the top ten. The input for sequencing was CD4+ or CD8+ T cells sorted from blood, taken in a trial of the OX40 agonist ivuxolimab. The receptor source for this set is an adult with an advanced solid tumor such as melanoma, head and neck, liver or kidney cancer.

CDR3 in amino acids: CASSFGGGETQYF. CDR3 in DNA: TGTGCCAGCAGTTTCGGCGGGGGAGAGACCCAGTACTTC. The chain joins TRBV27 to TRBJ2-5; 7 nucleotides line up with TRBD2. The CDR3 is 13 residues long. The trim removed 3 bases at V and 4 bases at J, leaving 2 bases unmatched. CDR1 is MNHEY, CDR2 SMNVEV, per germline (reference sequence).

The V gene is TRBV2, the J gene TRBJ2-2, with D hard to call. The germline gives CDR1 SNHLY, CDR2 FYNNEI. This CDR3 comprises 14 residues. V dropped 10 bases and J dropped 5 bases, with 17 bases sitting between them. As DNA, the CDR3 is TGTGCCATGAAGGGTGACGGCCGTACCGGGGAGCTGTTTTTT. Its protein is CAMKGDGRTGELFF.

The V and J genes are TRBV6-5 and TRBJ1-2, with a possible D match to TRBD1 (5 bases). Trimming pared 6 bases from V and 4 bases from J, leaving 12 bases between. CDR3 length: 13 residues. Germline V gene data show CDR1 as MNHEY and CDR2 as SVGAGI. The CDR3 loop is CASRRGPSYGYTF. CDR3 bases: TGTGCCAGCAGACGGGGACCGAGCTATGGCTACACCTTC.